The sequence of this TCR beta chain was determined in a study of CD8 T cells in Susac syndrome. Sequencing of TCR beta was performed on blood CD8+ and CD4+ T cells. Recently defined diagnostic criteria classed the Susac syndrome patients as definite or probable. The CDR3 has 15 amino acids. Germline CDR1 and CDR2: MNHEY and SMNVEV (reference sequence). The V end was cut by 6 bases, the J end by 0 bases, with 15 bases between. The RNA, about 0.45 to 1 ug, was put through reverse transcription using random hexamers. TCRdb used MiXCR to reprocess the immunoSEQ multiplex PCR reads, holding one entry per CDR3 protein. The sample lists 200,000 or so distinct CDR3 sequences, 95% seen once, with 0.16% in the top ten. Study-level points and caveats: Susac-specific public clones were found in total CD8+ and CD8+ TEMRA repertoires, numbering sixteen and five, respectively. The greatest CD8+ clonal expansion in Susac occurred in TEMRA cells and in active patients.

This clonotype appeared a single time. The target antigen is unknown. Sequencing was carried out using CD8+ T cells from PBMCs. The clonotype comes from a human donor with Susac syndrome. This chain uses TRBV27 with TRBJ2-7; a weak D match, TRBD2 (6 bases). This CDR3 is CASSPDGGSSYEQYF. In DNA, the CDR3 is TGTGCCAGCAGCCCGGACGGGGGAAGCTCCTACGAGCAGTACTTC.